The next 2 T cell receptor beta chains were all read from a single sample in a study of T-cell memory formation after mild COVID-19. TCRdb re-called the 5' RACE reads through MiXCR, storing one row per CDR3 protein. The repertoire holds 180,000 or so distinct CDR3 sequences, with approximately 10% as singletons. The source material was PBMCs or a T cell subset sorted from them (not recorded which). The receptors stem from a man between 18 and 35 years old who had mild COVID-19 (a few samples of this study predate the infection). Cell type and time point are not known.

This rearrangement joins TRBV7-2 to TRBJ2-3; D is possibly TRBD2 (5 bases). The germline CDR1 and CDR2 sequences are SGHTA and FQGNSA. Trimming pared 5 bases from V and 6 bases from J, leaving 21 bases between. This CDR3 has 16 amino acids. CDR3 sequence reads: CASSTVLAGPGDTQYF. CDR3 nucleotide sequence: TGTGCCAGCAGCACAGTATTGGCGGGCCCTGGGGATACGCAGTATTTT.

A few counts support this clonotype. CDR3 region: CASSSRRITDTQYF. CDR3 nucleotide sequence: TGTGCCAGCAGTTCCAGACGGATCACAGATACGCAGTATTTT. The V gene is TRBV6-2 or TRBV6-3, the J gene TRBJ2-3; D call uncertain. Trimming shortened V by 4 bases and J by 2 bases, and 10 bases separated the two germline ends. The germline gives CDR1 MNHEY, CDR2 SVGEGT. This CDR3 region has 14 residues.